This T cell receptor (beta chain) emerged from a study of blood T cell repertoires in COVID-19. On the study more broadly: Sites in the United States, Italy and Spain provided acute and convalescent COVID-19 samples. In each case, the material was cDNA or gDNA derived from T cells, B-cell-depleted T cells, or PBMCs.

Germline CDR1 is SEHNR and CDR2 is FQNEAQ (reference sequence). The CDR3 sequence is 13 residues long. V was trimmed by 1 base and J by 2 bases, leaving 6 bases between them. A case of COVID-19 had been met by exposed participants within 2 weeks before study entry. Sequenced by immunoSEQ multiplex PCR; TCRdb stores in-frame clones only, minus some. This sample has 270,000 or so clones, with about 91% found just once. This sequence originates from a middle-aged man who had been exposed to COVID-19. The material sequenced was PBMCs or T cells enriched from blood (not recorded which). The chain links TRBV7-9 to TRBJ2-7; D uncertain. The CDR3 DNA reads as TGTGCCAGCAGCTTAGACACCACCTACGAGCAGTACTTC. The encoded protein is CASSLDTTYEQYF. Together with reference TRBV7-9 and TRBJ2-7, the CDR3 gives the full variable domain: DTGVSQNPRHKITKRGQNVTFRCDPISEHNRLYWYRQTLGQGPEFLTYFQNEAQLEKSRLLSDRFSAERPKGSFSTLEIQRTEQGDSAMYLCASSLDTTYEQYFGPGTRLTVT.